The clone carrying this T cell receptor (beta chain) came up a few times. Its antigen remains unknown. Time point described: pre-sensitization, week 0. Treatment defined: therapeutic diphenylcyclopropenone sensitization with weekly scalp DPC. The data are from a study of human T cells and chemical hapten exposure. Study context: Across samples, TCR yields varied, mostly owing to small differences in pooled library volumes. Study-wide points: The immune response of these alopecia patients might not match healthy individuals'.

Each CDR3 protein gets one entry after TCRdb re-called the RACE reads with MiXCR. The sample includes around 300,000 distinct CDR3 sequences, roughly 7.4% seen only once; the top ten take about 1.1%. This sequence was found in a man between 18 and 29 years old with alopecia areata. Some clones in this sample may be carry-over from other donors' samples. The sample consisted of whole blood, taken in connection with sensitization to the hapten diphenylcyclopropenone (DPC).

The CDR3 sequence: CASSFDGTENYEQYF. In DNA, the CDR3 is TGCGCCAGCAGCTTCGACGGGACAGAAAACTACGAGCAGTACTTC. The chain combines TRBV5-1 with TRBJ2-7, with 7 nucleotides matching TRBD1. Germline CDR1 reads SGHRS; CDR2 reads YFSETQ. The CDR3 is made up of 15 amino acids. V dropped 2 bases and J dropped 3; count of bases not matched to a gene: 8.